These 6 T cell receptor beta chains share one sample of origin, sequenced in a study of cytomegalovirus exposure and HLA in healthy donors. In the PCR, 60 Vbeta and 13 Jbeta primers were used. Clones were read by immunoSEQ multiplex PCR, and TCRdb kept only the in-frame ones, dropping some. The table lists 150,000 or so clones, 77% of them singletons, with roughly 1.5% in the top ten. Sequencing input: PBMCs. These receptors came from a woman aged 30 to 39 in good health and CMV-seronegative.

The chain joins TRBV13 to TRBJ1-1; 9 bases are shared with TRBD1. There are 12 residues in the CDR3. J lost 8 bases, V lost 4 bases, and 2 bases had no gene match. From germline, CDR1 is PRHDT and CDR2 FYEKMQ (reference sequence). In DNA form, the CDR3 reads TGTGCCAGCAGCTGGGGACAGGGAGAAGCTTTCTTT. Protein product: CASSWGQGEAFF.

This clone was seen more than once but under ten times. The chain carries TRBV7-9 and TRBJ2-7; D call uncertain. V was cut by 2 bases and J by 0 bases, with 5 bases left in between. Germline lookup yields CDR1 SEHNR and CDR2 FQNEAQ (reference sequence). The CDR3 is 13 residues long. CDR3 sequence reads: CASSLSSSYEQYF. Here the CDR3 DNA reads TGTGCCAGCAGCTTATCATCCTCCTACGAGCAGTACTTC.

The chain recombines TRBV5-6 with TRBJ2-4; a possible D gene is TRBD2 (6 bases). This CDR3 spans 19 amino acids. Germline V CDR1 and CDR2: SGHDT, YYEEEE. Trimming shortened V by 4 bases and J by 0 bases, and 23 bases separated the two germline ends. CDR3 amino acids: CASSAYHLRDSLAKNIQYF. CDR3 bases: TGTGCCAGCAGCGCCTATCACCTCCGGGACTCCCTAGCCAAAAACATTCAGTACTTC.

The chain couples TRBV7-8 to TRBJ1-1; 10 nucleotides match TRBD1. The CDR3 contains 13 residues. Germline V gene data show CDR1 as SGHVS and CDR2 as FQNEAQ. J was trimmed by 5 bases and V by 8 bases; bases with no gene match: 5. Here the CDR3 DNA reads TGTGCCAGCGCGGGACAGGGGAGGACTGAAGCTTTCTTT. This codes for CASAGQGRTEAFF. Using reference TRBV7-8 and TRBJ1-1 for the parts outside the CDR3, the full variable domain is GAGVSQSPRYKVAKRGQDVALRCDPISGHVSLFWYQQALGQGPEFLTYFQNEAQLDKSGLPSDRFFAERPEGSVSTLKIQRTQQEDSAVYLCASAGQGRTEAFFGQGTRLTVV.

V and J are TRBV5-1 and TRBJ1-1, with D perhaps matching TRBD1 (6 bases). Deletions cut 7 bases from V and 0 bases from J, with 13 bases between. CDR1 SGHRS and CDR2 YFSETQ come from the germline V gene. The CDR3 runs 14 residues. The CDR3 region has the DNA TGCGCCAGCGGCCAGGACAGCTTGAACACTGAAGCTTTCTTT. Amino acids: CASGQDSLNTEAFF. The complete variable domain, with remaining parts taken from reference TRBV5-1 and TRBJ1-1, reads KAGVTQTPRYLIKTRGQQVTLSCSPISGHRSVSWYQQTPGQGLQFLFEYFSETQRNKGNFPGRFSGRQFSNSRSEMNVSTLELGDSALYLCASGQDSLNTEAFFGQGTRLTVV.

The chain carries TRBV6-6 and TRBJ1-3, with D tentatively TRBD1 (5 bases). The CDR3 has 15 residues. The V and J ends lost 1 base and 3 bases respectively, with 10 bases between them. Germline V CDR1 and CDR2: MNHNY, SVGAGI (reference sequence). The CDR3 reads CASSYWPGYGNTIYF. In DNA form, the CDR3 reads TGTGCCAGCAGTTACTGGCCAGGGTATGGAAACACCATATATTTT.